The entry below describes one TCR beta chain. Antigen specificity is unknown. The data were taken from a study of shared clonotypes between healthy human individuals. Study background: A donor's plate count was three for CD4 naive and three for CD4 memory; CD8 naive had two and CD8 memory one.

Methods used by the authors: ImmunoSEQ yielded junction-only sequences lacking quality scores, so filtering differed. Profiled with immunoSEQ multiplex PCR; TCRdb holds only in-frame clones, not every one. The V and J calls and clone size come from that table; D and trimming were worked out from the DNA. Here the sample spans under 2,000,000 clones, about 95% being singletons. Study-level findings and limits: Naive subsets typically showed greater estimated richness than memory subsets.

Naivety among CD8 cells was defined by CD45RO negativity and positive CCR7 selection, thereby excluding terminally differentiated effector memory CD45RA+ cells. What was sequenced was naive CD8+ T cells sorted from blood. This receptor was identified in a man younger than 30 in good health.

The CDR3 bases are TGTGCCAGCAGCCAACAGGGCGGTTACACTGAAGCTTTCTTT. This sequence encodes CASSQQGGYTEAFF. The chain has TRBV6-5 and TRBJ1-1; possible D gene TRBD1, 6 bases. Per germline, CDR1 MNHEY and CDR2 SVGAGI. This CDR3 region has 14 residues. V was pared by 6 bases and J by 3 bases, with 14 bases between.